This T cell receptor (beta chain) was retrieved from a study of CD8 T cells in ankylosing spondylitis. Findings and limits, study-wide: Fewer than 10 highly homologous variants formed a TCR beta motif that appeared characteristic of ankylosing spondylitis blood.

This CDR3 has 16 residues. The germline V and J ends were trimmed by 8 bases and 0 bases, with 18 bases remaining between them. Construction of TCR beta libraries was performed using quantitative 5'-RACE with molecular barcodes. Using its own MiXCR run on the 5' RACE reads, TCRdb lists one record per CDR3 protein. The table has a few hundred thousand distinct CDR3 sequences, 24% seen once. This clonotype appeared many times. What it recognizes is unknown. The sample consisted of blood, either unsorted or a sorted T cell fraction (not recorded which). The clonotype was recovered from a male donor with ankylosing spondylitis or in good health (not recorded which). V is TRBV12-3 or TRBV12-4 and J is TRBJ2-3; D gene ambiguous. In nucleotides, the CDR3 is TGTGCCAGCGTAGTGGGTAGAGTTACGAGCACAGATACGCAGTATTTT. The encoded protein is CASVVGRVTSTDTQYF.